A single sample gave rise to the 2 T cell receptor beta chains below, sequenced in a study of technical replicates of blood from a few donors (dated by TCRdb to 2017 to 2019). The method behind the library was the immunoSEQ multiplex PCR assay. TCRdb took over this immuneACCESS table, retaining in-frame rearrangements with V and J assigned. Such tables are incomplete; in checked studies, under half of the missing clones stem from an unresolved V gene, and the remainder is unexplained. A total of 15,000 to 17,000 clones appear in this sample, 85% to 90% of them only once. Together, the top ten hold approximately 13% of the sample. Specimen: PBMCs. These receptors all stem from a human donor in good health.

Note on this clone: One end of the junction fails to match germline, which may point to a read error. The chain links TRBV6-4 to TRBJ2-1; TRBD1 agrees at 10 bases. Germline V gives CDR1 MRHNA, CDR2 SNTAGT. The CDR3 loop spans 13 amino acids. CDR3 region: CASSVNRDRGMIF. DNA of the CDR3: TGTGCCAGCAGTGTGAACCGGGACAGGGGTATGATCTTC.

The CDR3 loop reads CASSHQDTGELFF. CDR3 sequence (DNA): TGTGCCAGCAGCCACCAGGACACCGGGGAGCTGTTTTTT. The chain combines TRBV6-6 with TRBJ2-2; D unresolved. V lost 6 bases and J 3 bases, leaving 8 bases between the germline ends. Germline-derived CDR1 and CDR2 are MNHNY and SVGAGI (reference sequence). This CDR3 contains 13 residues.